This is a list of T cell receptor beta chains from one sample in a study of identical twins. TCRdb redid the calling of the 5' RACE reads with MiXCR, one entry per CDR3 protein. The repertoire has some 690,000 distinct CDR3 sequences, about 20% of them found once; the top ten carry about 4.5%. A further study also used this sample, focusing on T cells expressing NK-cell markers.

The sequenced sample consisted of PBMCs. The receptors originated from a woman under 30 in good health. CDR3s include the opening cysteine and the closing phenylalanine or tryptophan. A D gene is named only where the DNA matches it firmly. Size tells how often a clone was seen (once, few, many) or the class of an expanded clone, and some rows leave it out.

TRBJ2-1	TRBV5-6	-	-	CASTGDGDNEQFF	TGTGCCAGCACCGGGGACGGAGACAATGAGCAGTTCTTC
TRBJ2-1	TRBV7-3	-	-	CASSPDTNYNEQFF	TGTGCCAGCAGCCCGGACACAAACTACAATGAGCAGTTCTTC
TRBJ1-2	TRBV7-8	few	-	CASSVGGGQNYGYTF	TGTGCCAGCAGCGTCGGCGGGGGGCAGAACTATGGCTACACCTTC
TRBJ2-1	TRBV12-3/TRBV12-4	few	-	CASSLGSPNEQFF	TGTGCCAGCAGTTTAGGCAGCCCCAATGAGCAGTTCTTC
TRBJ1-2	TRBV5-6	few	-	CASTSGRRNYGYTF	TGTGCCAGCACCTCAGGCAGGAGGAACTATGGCTACACCTTC
TRBJ2-7	TRBV6-5	few	-	CASSYSYLSSYEQYF	TGTGCCAGCAGTTACTCTTACTTATCATCCTACGAGCAGTACTTC
TRBJ2-1	TRBV20-1	many	TRBD1	CSARDRVTNEQFF	TGCAGTGCTAGGGACAGGGTCACCAATGAGCAGTTCTTC
TRBJ2-3	TRBV6-1	once	-	CASSDRALSTDTQYF	TGTGCCAGCAGTGACCGGGCCCTCAGCACAGATACGCAGTATTTT
TRBJ2-1	TRBV6-2/TRBV6-3	once	TRBD2	CASRTSLAGVYNEQFF	TGTGCCAGCAGAACCTCTCTAGCGGGAGTATACAATGAGCAGTTCTTC
TRBJ2-3	TRBV5-5	-	-	CASSPRRNTDTQYF	TGTGCCAGCAGCCCCCGGCGTAACACAGATACGCAGTATTTT
TRBJ2-7	TRBV15	-	-	CATSQILTEQYF	TGTGCCACCAGCCAGATCTTAACGGAGCAGTACTTC
TRBJ2-5	TRBV4-2	many	TRBD2	CASSQKRGIGETQYF	TGTGCCAGCAGCCAAAAGCGGGGCATAGGAGAGACCCAGTACTTC
TRBJ2-7	TRBV5-1	few	-	CASSLARQATREQYF	TGCGCCAGCAGCTTGGCCAGACAGGCTACGAGGGAGCAGTACTTC
TRBJ2-7	TRBV11-2	-	-	CASSFQVRAGEQYF	TGTGCCAGCAGTTTCCAGGTCAGGGCGGGCGAGCAGTACTTC
TRBJ2-1	TRBV4-2	-	TRBD2	CASSRTPSGGSSYNEQFF	TGTGCCAGCAGCCGAACCCCTAGCGGGGGTTCTTCCTACAATGAGCAGTTCTTC
TRBJ1-1	TRBV6-5	many	TRBD1	CATWTGGTEAFF	TGTGCCACCTGGACAGGGGGCACTGAAGCTTTCTTT
TRBJ2-1	TRBV12-3/TRBV12-4	-	TRBD2	CASSRLLAGVLYEQFF	TGTGCCAGCAGCAGACTACTAGCGGGAGTATTATATGAGCAGTTCTTC
TRBJ2-7	TRBV5-1	-	TRBD2	CASSPDTPGLASEQYF	TGCGCCAGCAGCCCCGACACTCCGGGACTAGCCTCCGAGCAGTACTTC
TRBJ2-1	TRBV7-9	-	-	CASLQASSYNEQFF	TGTGCCAGCCTCCAGGCTAGTTCTTACAATGAGCAGTTCTTC
TRBJ1-4	TRBV18	-	-	CASSSLRTENEKLFF	TGTGCCAGCTCAAGCCTGAGGACGGAAAATGAAAAACTGTTTTTT
TRBJ2-7	TRBV21-1	few	-	CASSKVTDSPYEQYF	TGTGCCAGCAGCAAGGTCACGGACAGCCCCTACGAGCAGTACTTC
TRBJ2-6	TRBV10-3	-	TRBD1	CAISEWDRTDSGANVLTF	TGTGCCATCAGTGAGTGGGACAGGACAGACTCTGGGGCCAACGTCCTGACTTTC
TRBJ2-3	TRBV5-5	few	TRBD1	CASSALPGQLTDTQYF	TGTGCCAGCAGCGCTCTACCGGGACAGCTCACAGATACGCAGTATTTT
TRBJ2-2	TRBV15	few	TRBD2	CAASGVNTGELFF	TGTGCCGCTAGCGGAGTGAACACCGGGGAGCTGTTTTTT
TRBJ2-5	TRBV20-1	few	TRBD2	CSAGLAGRLETQYF	TGCAGTGCTGGACTAGCGGGGCGGTTGGAGACCCAGTACTTC
TRBJ2-7	TRBV9	-	-	CASSEFINQPAGEQYF	TGTGCCAGCAGCGAATTTATCAACCAGCCGGCGGGCGAGCAGTACTTC
TRBJ2-5	TRBV6-1	few	TRBD1	CASTGTGNQETQYF	TGTGCCAGCACTGGGACAGGGAATCAAGAGACCCAGTACTTC
TRBJ2-5	TRBV3-1	few	TRBD2	CASKKRGTSQETQYF	TGTGCCAGCAAGAAGCGGGGAACCTCCCAAGAGACCCAGTACTTC
TRBJ1-5	TRBV12-3/TRBV12-4	-	-	CASVEGGTQPQHF	TGTGCCAGCGTGGAAGGGGGAACCCAGCCCCAGCATTTT
TRBJ2-1	TRBV20-1	few	TRBD2	CSARWREGSNEQFF	TGCAGTGCGCGGTGGCGGGAGGGGAGCAATGAGCAGTTCTTC
TRBJ1-1	TRBV6-1	-	-	CASNGHTMNTEAFF	TGTGCCAGCAACGGACACACCATGAACACTGAAGCTTTCTTT
TRBJ2-7	TRBV6-1	few	TRBD2	CATGGGDYSYEQYF	TGTGCCACCGGGGGGGGTGATTACTCCTACGAGCAGTACTTC
TRBJ2-1	TRBV3-1	-	-	CASSQDHGGSNEQFF	TGTGCCAGCAGCCAAGATCACGGAGGGTCGAATGAGCAGTTCTTC
TRBJ2-3	TRBV10-3	few	TRBD2	CAISLLAGATDTQYF	TGTGCCATCAGCTTACTAGCGGGGGCCACAGATACGCAGTATTTT
TRBJ2-2	TRBV5-1	few	-	CASSPQVGELFF	TGCGCCAGCAGCCCGCAGGTCGGGGAGCTGTTTTTT
TRBJ2-3	TRBV19	-	TRBD1	CASSTRVGTATDTQYF	TGTGCCAGTAGTACACGTGTGGGGACAGCCACAGATACGCAGTATTTT
TRBJ1-6	TRBV7-8	-	-	CASGSWGDNSPLHF	TGTGCCAGCGGTAGTTGGGGTGATAATTCACCCCTCCACTTT
TRBJ2-7	TRBV12-3/TRBV12-4	-	TRBD1	CASSPRQGARSEQYF	TGTGCCAGCAGTCCTCGACAGGGGGCGCGTAGCGAGCAGTACTTC
TRBJ2-3	TRBV12-3/TRBV12-4	few	-	CASSLWVGGTDTQYF	TGTGCCAGCAGTTTATGGGTTGGCGGCACAGATACGCAGTATTTT
TRBJ2-3	TRBV7-2	many	-	CASSRRGAGAADTQYF	TGTGCCAGCAGCCGTAGGGGGGCGGGAGCAGCAGATACGCAGTATTTT
TRBJ2-3	TRBV20-1	-	TRBD2	CSARRVAGGRADTQYF	TGCAGTGCTAGACGCGTAGCGGGAGGGCGGGCAGATACGCAGTATTTT
TRBJ2-1	TRBV7-2	-	TRBD2	CASSLLAGNTEQFF	TGTGCCAGCAGCTTGCTAGCGGGAAATACTGAGCAGTTCTTC
TRBJ2-7	TRBV18	-	-	CASSPKRDTTYEQYF	TGTGCCAGCTCACCAAAGAGGGACACAACCTACGAGCAGTACTTC
TRBJ1-5	TRBV12-3/TRBV12-4	-	-	CASSQGPLSQHF	TGTGCCAGCAGCCAAGGCCCCCTGTCCCAGCATTTT
TRBJ2-7	TRBV29-1	-	-	CSVGRGFYEQYF	TGCAGCGTGGGGCGAGGATTCTACGAGCAGTACTTC
TRBJ1-2	TRBV6-1	few	-	CASSPGGALTYGYTF	TGTGCCAGCAGTCCTGGTGGGGCTCTCACCTATGGCTACACCTTC
TRBJ1-2	TRBV5-6	-	-	CASSLAGRTQGIYGYTF	TGTGCCAGCAGCTTGGCCGGGAGAACACAGGGAATTTATGGCTACACCTTC
TRBJ2-5	TRBV29-1	-	TRBD1	CSVDGTGGPLTQYF	TGCAGCGTTGACGGTACAGGGGGACCCCTAACCCAGTACTTC
TRBJ1-1	TRBV12-3/TRBV12-4	-	TRBD1	CASRLGQGYTEAFF	TGTGCCAGCAGATTAGGACAGGGCTACACTGAAGCTTTCTTT
TRBJ2-3	TRBV7-2	-	TRBD2	CASSLLLGGDHTQYF	TGTGCCAGCAGCTTATTACTGGGGGGGGATCATACGCAGTATTTT
TRBJ1-1	TRBV5-5	few	-	CASSFAFLLGRGDTEAFF	TGTGCCAGCAGCTTTGCCTTCTTGTTGGGGCGAGGGGACACTGAAGCTTTCTTT
TRBJ1-1	TRBV28	-	-	CASSLPTDQLTEAFF	TGTGCCAGCAGTTTACCCACGGACCAGTTAACTGAAGCTTTCTTT
TRBJ2-7	TRBV27	few	-	CASSPLKSRDNEQYF	TGTGCCAGCAGTCCGCTAAAATCCAGGGACAACGAGCAGTACTTC